Described below is a single TCR beta chain sequence and its context. In its sample, this clonotype was seen many times. It has no known antigen specificity. Base qualities were left out, and no much larger clone turns up one base away. This entry is derived from a study of neurological immune-mediated disorders (dated by TCRdb to the late 2010s). Describing the broader study: Using UMI-based sequencing, the study compared peripheral blood TCR-beta repertoires from patients with HTLV-I-associated myelopathy (HAM/TSP), patients with multiple sclerosis, and healthy controls. Longitudinal samples, technical triplicates and paired sorted CD4+ and CD8+ T-cell subsets, alongside PBMC samples, were included among the approximately 100 TCR-beta libraries. Of the 68 subjects in the cohort, about 14 were HAM/TSP patients, approximately 34 were multiple sclerosis patients, and approximately 20 were healthy controls. The full study reports these points: TCR clonal expansion was highest in HAM/TSP patients and lowest in MS patients, with MS patients falling below even healthy controls. Expanded clones from different subjects shared no identical CDR3 amino acid sequences, which suggests that TCR-beta repertoires were private in all groups.

For the unsorted PBMC libraries, 2 million PBMCs were stored in RNAlater at -80 degrees C until RNA extraction and were used to generate the libraries. PBMCs were separated from peripheral blood using Ficoll-Hypaque density gradient centrifugation and then cryopreserved in liquid nitrogen. From the cysteine up to the phenylalanine, the CDR3 has a length of 16 residues. Only the CDR3 DNA stays, 48 bases, in frame from base 1. Looking up the germline V gene yields CDR1 SGHRS and CDR2 YFSETQ. At the junction V is shortened by 2 bases and J by 2 bases; bases outside the gene matches: 5. To synthesize cDNA, template-switch 5'RACE was performed with a primer carrying a 10-nucleotide random unique molecular identifier so that each TCR transcript was tagged. Every sequencing run covered 15-18 subjects and yielded more than 160 million TCR-beta sequences. The RNeasy kit was used for extraction of total RNA. The KAPA Real-time Library Amplification kit was used to amplify TCR-beta VDJ regions with primers for the TCR constant region and the 5'RACE anchor. A first PCR added sample indexes and Illumina adaptors, and a second PCR then raised library yield. The roughly 650 bp TCR product was size-selected on a 2% E-gel SizeSelection system after Ampure bead purification. Library quality was checked on a Bioanalyzer, concentration was measured with Qubit, and libraries were quantified with the Kapa Library Quantification kit before pooling. An Illumina HiSeq 2500 sequenced the libraries paired-end 2 x 150 bp. To increase sequence diversity, about 25-31% phiX was spiked into each library pool. Regarding the original processing steps: The quality-filtered reads were processed with the UMI-based MiGEC pipeline, whose error correction step removed more than 80% of the raw TCR sequences. VDJ genes were aligned to IMGT germline references, and clonotypes were defined by unique CDR3 amino acid sequence plus V-J genes. VDJtools evaluated clonal expansion, Shannon diversity and CDR3 relatedness (CalcPairwiseDistances, ClusterSamples); CLCbio workbench built phylogenetic trees. Expanded clones were defined as having at least 8 unique UMIs, based on coefficient-of-variation modelling across technical triplicates. The raw public reads went through TCRdb reprocessing: fastp at Q25, MiXCR clone calling, in-frame beta chains kept. Rows with one shared CDR3 protein collapse into an entry with the most common genes and DNA. The V and J calls were determined by TCRdb, not by the authors. The sample table records some 37,000 distinct CDR3 sequences; 10% of these occur just once. The top ten clonotypes cover about 7% of the sample.

Sequencing input: PBMCs. Here the chain combines TRBV5-1 and TRBJ2-3, with 10 bases aligning to TRBD1. This receptor was identified in a woman aged 25 to 39 with HTLV-1-associated myelopathy (HAM/TSP). Here is the DNA: TGCGCCAGCAGCTTATCCGGGACAGGGGTCACAGATACGCAGTATTTT. It codes for CASSLSGTGVTDTQYF.